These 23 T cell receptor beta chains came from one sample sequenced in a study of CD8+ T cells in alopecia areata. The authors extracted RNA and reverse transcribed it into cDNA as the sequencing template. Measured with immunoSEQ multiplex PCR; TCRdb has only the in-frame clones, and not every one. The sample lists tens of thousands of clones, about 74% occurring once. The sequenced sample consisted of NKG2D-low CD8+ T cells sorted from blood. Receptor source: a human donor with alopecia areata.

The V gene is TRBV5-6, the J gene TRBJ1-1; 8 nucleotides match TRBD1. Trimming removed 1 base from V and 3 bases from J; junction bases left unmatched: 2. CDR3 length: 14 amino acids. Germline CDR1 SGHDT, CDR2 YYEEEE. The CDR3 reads CASSLQGAHTEAFF. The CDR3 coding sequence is TGTGCCAGCAGCTTGCAGGGGGCGCACACTGAAGCTTTCTTT.

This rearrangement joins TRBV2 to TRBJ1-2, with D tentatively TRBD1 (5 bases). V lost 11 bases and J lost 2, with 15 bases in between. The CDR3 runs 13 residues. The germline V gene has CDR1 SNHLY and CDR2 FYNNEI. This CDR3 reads CAGGDAPNYGYTF. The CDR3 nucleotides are TGTGCCGGAGGGGACGCCCCGAACTATGGCTACACCTTC.

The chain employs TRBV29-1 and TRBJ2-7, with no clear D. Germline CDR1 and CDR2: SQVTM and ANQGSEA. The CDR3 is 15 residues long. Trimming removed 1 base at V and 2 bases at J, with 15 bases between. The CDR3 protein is CSVEVGRLQPYEQYF. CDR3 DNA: TGCAGCGTTGAAGTTGGACGCCTCCAACCCTACGAGCAGTACTTC.

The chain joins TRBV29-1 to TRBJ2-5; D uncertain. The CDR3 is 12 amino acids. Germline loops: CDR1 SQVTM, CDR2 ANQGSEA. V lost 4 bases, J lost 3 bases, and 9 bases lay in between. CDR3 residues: CSVVQNEETQYF. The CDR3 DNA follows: TGCAGCGTTGTCCAGAACGAAGAGACCCAGTACTTC.

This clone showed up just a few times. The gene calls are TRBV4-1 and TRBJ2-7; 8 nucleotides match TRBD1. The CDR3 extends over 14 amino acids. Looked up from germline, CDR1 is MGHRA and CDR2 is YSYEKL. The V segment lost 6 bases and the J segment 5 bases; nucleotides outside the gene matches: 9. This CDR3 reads CASRPGQGSHEQYF. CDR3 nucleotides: TGCGCCAGCAGACCCGGACAGGGTAGCCACGAGCAGTACTTC.

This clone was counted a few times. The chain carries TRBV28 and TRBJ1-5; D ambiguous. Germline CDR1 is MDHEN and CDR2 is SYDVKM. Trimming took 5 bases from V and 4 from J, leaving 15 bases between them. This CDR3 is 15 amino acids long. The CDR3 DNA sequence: TGTGCCAGCAGTATCCTTAGGACCGAGAATCAGCCCCAGCATTTT. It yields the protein CASSILRTENQPQHF.

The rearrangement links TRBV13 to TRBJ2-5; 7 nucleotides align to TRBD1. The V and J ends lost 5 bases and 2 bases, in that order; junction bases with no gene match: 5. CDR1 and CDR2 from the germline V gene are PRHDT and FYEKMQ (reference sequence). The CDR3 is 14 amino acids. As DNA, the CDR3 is TGTGCCAGCAGCCCCGAGGGACAGCAAGAGACCCAGTACTTC. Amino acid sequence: CASSPEGQQETQYF.

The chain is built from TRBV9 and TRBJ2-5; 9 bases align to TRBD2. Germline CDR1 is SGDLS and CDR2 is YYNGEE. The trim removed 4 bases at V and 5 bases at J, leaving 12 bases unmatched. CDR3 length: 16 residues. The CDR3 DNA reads TGTGCCAGCAGCTCTGTAGCGGGGGTCCCGATGGAGACCCAGTACTTC. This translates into CASSSVAGVPMETQYF. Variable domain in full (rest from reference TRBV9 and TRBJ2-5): DSGVTQTPKHLITATGQRVTLRCSPRSGDLSVYWYQQSLDQGLQFLIQYYNGEERAKGNILERFSAQQFPDLHSELNLSSLELGDSALYFCASSSVAGVPMETQYFGPGTRLLVL.

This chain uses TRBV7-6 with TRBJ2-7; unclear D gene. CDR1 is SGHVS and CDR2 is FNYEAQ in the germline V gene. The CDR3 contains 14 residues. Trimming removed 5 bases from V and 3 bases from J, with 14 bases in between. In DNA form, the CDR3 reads TGTGCCAGCAGCCCCGTTGGCTCCAGCTACGAGCAGTACTTC. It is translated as CASSPVGSSYEQYF.

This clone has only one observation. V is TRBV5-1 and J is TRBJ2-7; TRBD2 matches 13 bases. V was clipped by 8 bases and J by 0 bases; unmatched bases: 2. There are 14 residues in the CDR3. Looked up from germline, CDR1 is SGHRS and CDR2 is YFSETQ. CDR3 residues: CASGLAGASYEQYF. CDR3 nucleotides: TGCGCCAGTGGACTAGCGGGAGCCTCCTACGAGCAGTACTTC.

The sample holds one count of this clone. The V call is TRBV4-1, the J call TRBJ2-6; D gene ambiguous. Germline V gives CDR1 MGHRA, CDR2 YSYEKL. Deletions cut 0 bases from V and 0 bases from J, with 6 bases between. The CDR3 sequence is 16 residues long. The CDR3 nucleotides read TGCGCCAGCAGCCAAGATCCGATCTCTGGGGCCAACGTCCTGACTTTC. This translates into CASSQDPISGANVLTF.

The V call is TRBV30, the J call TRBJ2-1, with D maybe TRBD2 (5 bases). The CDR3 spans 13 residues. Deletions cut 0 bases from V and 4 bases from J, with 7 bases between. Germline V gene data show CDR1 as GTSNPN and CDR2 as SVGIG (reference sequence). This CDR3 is CAWSVSGYNEQFF. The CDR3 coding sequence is TGTGCCTGGAGTGTATCGGGGTACAATGAGCAGTTCTTC.

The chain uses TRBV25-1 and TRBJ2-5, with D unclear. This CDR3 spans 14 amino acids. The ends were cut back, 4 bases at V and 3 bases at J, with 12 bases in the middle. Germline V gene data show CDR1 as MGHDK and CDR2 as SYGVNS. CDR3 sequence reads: CASSGVVGEETQYF. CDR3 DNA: TGTGCCAGCAGTGGAGTTGTTGGGGAAGAGACCCAGTACTTC. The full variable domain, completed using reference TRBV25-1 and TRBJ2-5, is EADIYQTPRYLVIGTGKKITLECSQTMGHDKMYWYQQDPGMELHLIHYSYGVNSTEKGDLSSESTVSRIRTEHFPLTLESARPSHTSQYLCASSGVVGEETQYFGPGTRLLVL.

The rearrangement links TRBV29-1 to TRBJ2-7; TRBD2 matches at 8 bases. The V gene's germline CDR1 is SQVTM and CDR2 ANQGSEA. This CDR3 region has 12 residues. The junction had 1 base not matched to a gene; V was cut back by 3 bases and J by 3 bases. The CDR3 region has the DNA TGCAGCGTTGATCGGGAGGGCTACGAGCAGTACTTC. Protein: CSVDREGYEQYF.

CDR3 in DNA: TGTGCCAGCAGCGAGACAGGGTCAGAGACCCAGTACTTC. Its translation: CASSETGSETQYF. V usage is TRBV5-4 and J usage is TRBJ2-5, with 7 positions matching TRBD1. J lost 4 bases, V lost 4 bases, and 4 bases had no gene match. CDR3 length: 13 amino acids. The V gene's germline CDR1 is SGHNT and CDR2 YYREEE (reference sequence).

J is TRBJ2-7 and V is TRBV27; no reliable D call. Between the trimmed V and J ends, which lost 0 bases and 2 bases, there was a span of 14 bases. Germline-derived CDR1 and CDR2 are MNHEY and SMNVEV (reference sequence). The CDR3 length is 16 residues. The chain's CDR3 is CASSLSSNNPAYEQYF. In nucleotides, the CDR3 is TGTGCCAGCAGTTTATCGAGCAACAATCCAGCCTACGAGCAGTACTTC.

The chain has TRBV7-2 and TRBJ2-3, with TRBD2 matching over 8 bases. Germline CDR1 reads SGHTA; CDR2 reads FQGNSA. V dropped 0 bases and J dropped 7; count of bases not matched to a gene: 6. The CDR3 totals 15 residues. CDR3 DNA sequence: TGTGCCAGCAGCTTAGCGCGGGAGGTGCTGAATACGCAGTATTTT. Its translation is CASSLAREVLNTQYF.

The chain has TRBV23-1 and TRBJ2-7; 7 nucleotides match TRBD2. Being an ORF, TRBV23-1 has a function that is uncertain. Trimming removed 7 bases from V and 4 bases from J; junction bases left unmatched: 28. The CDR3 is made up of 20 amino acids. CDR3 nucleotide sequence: TGCGCCAGCAACAAGAGGGAGGGCCAGAGCCCATCCACTCGGCCATACGAGCAGTACTTC. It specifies CASNKREGQSPSTRPYEQYF.

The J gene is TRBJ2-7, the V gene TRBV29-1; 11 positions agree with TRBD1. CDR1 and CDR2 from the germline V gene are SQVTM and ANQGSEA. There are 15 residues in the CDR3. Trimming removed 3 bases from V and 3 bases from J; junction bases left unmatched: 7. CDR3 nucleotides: TGCAGCGTTGATCTCGGACAGGGGGCCGGCTACGAGCAGTACTTC. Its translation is CSVDLGQGAGYEQYF.

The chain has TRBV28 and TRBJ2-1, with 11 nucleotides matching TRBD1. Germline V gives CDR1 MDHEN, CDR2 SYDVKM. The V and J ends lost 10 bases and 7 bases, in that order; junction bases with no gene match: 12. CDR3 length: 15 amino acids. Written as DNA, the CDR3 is TGTGCCAACGGCCCCGGGACAGGGGGTTTGAATGAGCAGTTCTTC. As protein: CANGPGTGGLNEQFF.

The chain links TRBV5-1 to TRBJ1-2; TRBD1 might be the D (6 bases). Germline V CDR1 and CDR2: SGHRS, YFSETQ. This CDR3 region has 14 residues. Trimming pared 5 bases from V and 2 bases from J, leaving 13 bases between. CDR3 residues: CASSEGEGNYGYTF. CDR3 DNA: TGCGCCAGCAGTGAGGGGGAAGGGAACTATGGCTACACCTTC.

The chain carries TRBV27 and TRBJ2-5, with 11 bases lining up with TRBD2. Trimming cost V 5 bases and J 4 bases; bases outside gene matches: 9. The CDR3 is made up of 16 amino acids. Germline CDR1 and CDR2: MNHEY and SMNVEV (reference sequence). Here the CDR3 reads CASSPHSGGGLETQYF. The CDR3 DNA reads TGTGCCAGCAGTCCCCATAGCGGGGGGGGGCTAGAGACCCAGTACTTC.

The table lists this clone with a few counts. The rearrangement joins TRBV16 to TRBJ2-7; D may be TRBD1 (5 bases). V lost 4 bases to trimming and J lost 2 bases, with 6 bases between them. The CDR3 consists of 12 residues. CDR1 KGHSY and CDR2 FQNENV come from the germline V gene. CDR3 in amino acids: CASSRGTYEQYF. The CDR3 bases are TGTGCCAGCAGCCGGGGCACCTACGAGCAGTACTTC.